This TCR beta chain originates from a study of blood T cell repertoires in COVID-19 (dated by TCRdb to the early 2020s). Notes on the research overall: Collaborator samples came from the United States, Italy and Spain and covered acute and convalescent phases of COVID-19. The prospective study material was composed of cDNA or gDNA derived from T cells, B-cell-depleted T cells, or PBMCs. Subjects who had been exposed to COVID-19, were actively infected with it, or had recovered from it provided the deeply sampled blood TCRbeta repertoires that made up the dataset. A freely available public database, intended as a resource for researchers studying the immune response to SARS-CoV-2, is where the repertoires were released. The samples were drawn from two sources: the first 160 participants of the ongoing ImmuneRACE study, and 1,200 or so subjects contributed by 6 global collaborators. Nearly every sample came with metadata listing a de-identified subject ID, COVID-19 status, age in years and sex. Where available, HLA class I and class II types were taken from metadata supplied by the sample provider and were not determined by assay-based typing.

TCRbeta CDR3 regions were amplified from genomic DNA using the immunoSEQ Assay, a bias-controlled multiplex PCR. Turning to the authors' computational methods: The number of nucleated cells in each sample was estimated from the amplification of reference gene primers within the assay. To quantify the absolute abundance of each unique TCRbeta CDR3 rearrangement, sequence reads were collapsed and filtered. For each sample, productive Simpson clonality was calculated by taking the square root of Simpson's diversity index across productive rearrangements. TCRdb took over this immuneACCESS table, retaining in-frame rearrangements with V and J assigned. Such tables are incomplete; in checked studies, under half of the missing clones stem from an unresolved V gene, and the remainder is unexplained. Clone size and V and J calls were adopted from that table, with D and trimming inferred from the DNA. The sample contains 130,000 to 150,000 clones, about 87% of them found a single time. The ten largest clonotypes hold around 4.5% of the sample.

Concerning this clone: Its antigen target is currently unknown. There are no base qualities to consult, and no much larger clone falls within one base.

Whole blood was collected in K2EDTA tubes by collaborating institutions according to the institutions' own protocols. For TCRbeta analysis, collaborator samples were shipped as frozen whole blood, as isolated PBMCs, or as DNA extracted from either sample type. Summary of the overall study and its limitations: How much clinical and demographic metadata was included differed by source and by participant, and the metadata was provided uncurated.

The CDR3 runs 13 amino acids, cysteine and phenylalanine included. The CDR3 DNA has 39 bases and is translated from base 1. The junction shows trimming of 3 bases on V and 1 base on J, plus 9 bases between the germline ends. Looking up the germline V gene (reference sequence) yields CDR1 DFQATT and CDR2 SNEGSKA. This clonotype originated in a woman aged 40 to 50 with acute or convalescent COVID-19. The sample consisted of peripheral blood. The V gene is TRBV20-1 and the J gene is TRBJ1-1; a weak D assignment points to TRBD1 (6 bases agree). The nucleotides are TGCAGTGCTAGTGAACAGGGGAACACTGAAGCTTTCTTT. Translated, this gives CSASEQGNTEAFF.